This entry concerns a single TCR beta chain. With 1 base removed from V and 1 base from J, the gap between germline ends came to 11 bases. There are 16 residues in the CDR3. Germline V gene sequence: CDR1 MGHRA, CDR2 YSYEKL. TCRdb redid the calling of the 5' RACE reads with MiXCR, one entry per CDR3 protein. Of around 53,000 distinct CDR3 sequences in the sample, 9.5% to 15% were seen once. This specimen belongs to a study of T-cell memory formation after mild COVID-19. The TCR comes from a man younger than 35 who had mild COVID-19 (a few samples of this study predate the infection). Cell type and time point are not known. The sample consisted of PBMCs or a T cell subset sorted from them (not recorded which). The chain employs TRBV4-1 and TRBJ2-1; no firm D call. CDR3 amino acids: CASSQGGATSYNEQFF. The CDR3 DNA follows: TGCGCCAGCAGCCAAGGGGGTGCTACTTCCTACAATGAGCAGTTCTTC.